These 5 T cell receptor beta chains were sequenced from one sample in a study of OX40 agonist ivuxolimab in advanced cancers. The assay was immunoSEQ multiplex PCR, and TCRdb's table has in-frame clones only and misses some. The table records roughly 150,000 clones, roughly 92% of them present only once. This material consisted of CD4+ or CD8+ T cells sorted from blood, taken in a trial of the OX40 agonist ivuxolimab. The receptors originated from an adult with an advanced solid tumor such as melanoma, head and neck, liver or kidney cancer.

Notes on this clone: Other nucleotide sequences from this sample produce the same CDR3. V gene TRBV11-2 combines with J gene TRBJ2-2; a weak D match, TRBD1 (5 bases). Trimming cost V 0 bases and J 7 bases, with 6 bases left between them. This CDR3 is built from 13 residues. Germline CDR1 is SGHAT and CDR2 is FQNNGV. The CDR3 reads CASSLDRVGELFF. The CDR3 bases are TGTGCCAGCAGCTTAGACAGGGTCGGGGAGCTGTTTTTT. The full variable domain, its missing parts supplied by reference TRBV11-2 and TRBJ2-2, is EAGVAQSPRYKIIEKRQSVAFWCNPISGHATLYWYQQILGQGPKLLIQFQNNGVVDDSQLPKDRFSAERLKGVDSTLKIQPAKLEDSAVYLCASSLDRVGELFFGEGSRLTVL.

This sequence joins TRBV11-2 and TRBJ1-1, with TRBD1 as a possible D gene (5 bases). CDR3 length: 15 residues. Trimming removed 3 bases at V and 0 bases at J, with 11 bases between. Germline-derived CDR1 and CDR2 are SGHAT and FQNNGV. The CDR3 DNA reads TGTGCCAGCAGCTTTTCGGGACGGATGAACACTGAAGCTTTCTTT. Protein sequence: CASSFSGRMNTEAFF.

The J gene is TRBJ2-2, the V gene TRBV19, with D perhaps being TRBD1 or TRBD2 (5 bases each). The CDR3 covers 14 residues. Trimming took 8 bases from V and 1 from J, leaving 11 bases between them. Germline V CDR1 and CDR2: LNHDA, SQIVND (reference sequence). The CDR3 sequence is CASYPGRNTGELFF. CDR3 coding DNA: TGTGCCAGTTATCCGGGACGGAACACCGGGGAGCTGTTTTTT. The full variable domain, completed using reference TRBV19 and TRBJ2-2, is DGGITQSPKYLFRKEGQNVTLSCEQNLNHDAMYWYRQDPGQGLRLIYYSQIVNDFQKGDIAEGYSVSREKKESFPLTVTSAQKNPTAFYLCASYPGRNTGELFFGEGSRLTVL.

The V gene is TRBV18, the J gene TRBJ1-6; D uncertain. The CDR3 has 15 residues. V was pared by 3 bases and J by 6 bases, with 12 bases between. Per the germline V gene, CDR1 is KGHSH and CDR2 is LQKENI. The CDR3 sequence is CASSPSGNFNSPLHF. Here the CDR3 DNA reads TGTGCCAGCTCACCCTCCGGTAACTTTAATTCACCCCTCCACTTT.

V usage is TRBV28 and J usage is TRBJ1-2, with 7 positions matching TRBD1. Germline V gene sequence: CDR1 MDHEN, CDR2 SYDVKM. The CDR3 is 14 residues long. After removal of 4 bases from V and 4 bases from J, the junction contained 6 bases not matched to a gene. CDR3 sequence reads: CASSYQGGIYGYTF. Here the CDR3 DNA reads TGTGCCAGCAGTTACCAGGGGGGTATCTATGGCTACACCTTC.